The sequence of this TCR beta chain was determined in a study of cytomegalovirus exposure and HLA in healthy donors. Study results and limitations: Researchers catalogued some 160 TCR beta chains as cytomegalovirus-associated. Reportedly, TCR beta sequences accurately predicted HLA-A and HLA-B alleles in most subjects.

Vbeta (60) and Jbeta (13) primers were used in the PCR. Data came from immunoSEQ multiplex PCR; TCRdb stores just in-frame clones and leaves some out. The repertoire includes approximately 220,000 clones, more than 80% of them detected once, and 2.5% to 3% sits in the top ten. Healthy bone marrow donors made up the donors. This clone was recorded a few times. Its target is unknown. CDR1 and CDR2 (germline): SGHVS, FQNEAQ. V dropped 3 bases and J dropped 8; count of bases not matched to a gene: 10. This CDR3 is built from 17 residues. This sequence originates from a man aged 25-45 years in good health and CMV-seronegative. This sequence joins TRBV7-8 and TRBJ1-6; TRBD1 aligns across 10 bases. Sequencing input: PBMCs. CDR3 in DNA: TGTGCCAGCAGCTTTGGACGGACAGGGGGTGCGGATTCACCCCTCCACTTT. This sequence encodes CASSFGRTGGADSPLHF.